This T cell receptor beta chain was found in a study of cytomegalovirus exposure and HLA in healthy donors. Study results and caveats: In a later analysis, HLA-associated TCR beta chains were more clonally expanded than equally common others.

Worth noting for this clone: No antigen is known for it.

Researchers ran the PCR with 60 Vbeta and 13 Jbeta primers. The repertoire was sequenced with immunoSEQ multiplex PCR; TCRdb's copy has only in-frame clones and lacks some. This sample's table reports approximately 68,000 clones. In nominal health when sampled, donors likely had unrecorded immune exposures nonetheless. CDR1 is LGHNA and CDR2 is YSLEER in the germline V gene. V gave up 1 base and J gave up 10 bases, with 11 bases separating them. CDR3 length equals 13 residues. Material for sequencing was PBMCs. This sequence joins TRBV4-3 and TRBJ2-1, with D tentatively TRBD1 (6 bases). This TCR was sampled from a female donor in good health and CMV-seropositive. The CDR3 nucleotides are TGCGCCAGCAGCCAAGCCCGTACAGGGGAGCAGTTCTTC. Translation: CASSQARTGEQFF.